This T cell receptor (beta chain) was sequenced during a study of regulatory T cells in long-lasting Graves disease. At the level of the study: With positive TSH receptor antibodies and over 5 years of antithyroid drugs, Graves' disease was considered persistent.

Germline CDR1 is LNHNV and CDR2 is YYDKDF (reference sequence). The CDR3 spans 15 residues. CDR3 regions were amplified by Arm-PCR using iRepertoire HTBI primers to build TCR beta libraries. TCRdb fed the multiplex PCR reads into MiXCR, producing one record per CDR3 protein. The repertoire holds approximately 440,000 distinct CDR3 sequences, with around 24% as singletons. Study-wide results and caveats: Persistent Graves' patients showed a TCR diversity that was lower than that of newly diagnosed ones. Persistent disease preferred TRBV28, TRBJ1-2 and TRBJ2-5. It is possible that accuracy was reduced by the small size of the sample.

Time point denoted: persistent/refractory GD, antithyroid drugs over 5 years with positive TRAb. PBMC RNA was the source of the TCR library. Regarding this clonotype: Its specificity is not known. This sequence may be a read error, since a much larger clone differs from it by one base.

The TCR comes from a female donor with Graves disease. The rearrangement uses TRBV15 and TRBJ1-5; possible D gene TRBD1, 5 bases. The sequencing here drew on peripheral blood mononuclear cells (PBMCs), taken when the disease was refractory, from a patient treated with antithyroid drugs. The CDR3 bases are TGTACCACCAGCAGAGCGGGGGATAGCAATCAGCCCCAGCATTTT. It specifies CTTSRAGDSNQPQHF. Drawing the rest from reference TRBV15 and TRBJ1-5, the complete variable domain is DAMVIQNPRYQVTQFGKPVTLSCSQTLNHNVMYWYQQKSSQAPKLLFHYYDKDFNNEADTPDNFQSRRPNTSFCFLDIRSPGLGDTAMYLCTTSRAGDSNQPQHFGDGTRLSIL.